This entry concerns a single T cell receptor (beta chain). The data are from a study of immune characterization of retroperitoneal liposarcoma. The CDR3 sequence is 13 residues long. Germline V lookup: CDR1 MNHNS, CDR2 SASEGT. TCRdb called the PCR reads again in MiXCR, with one record for every CDR3 protein. The repertoire holds roughly 9,700 distinct CDR3 sequences, roughly a quarter seen once, with 6.5% to 10% in the top ten. The clonotype originates from a female donor with retroperitoneal liposarcoma. The rearrangement links TRBV6-1 to TRBJ2-6; 9 bases are a match to TRBD2. The J call may be incorrect, as the DNA end agrees better with TRBJ2-5. Sequencing was performed on tumor tissue. As DNA, the CDR3 is TGTGCCAGCAGTACTAGCGGGTGGGAGACCCAGTACTTC. The encoded protein is CASSTSGWETQYF.